A single sample gave rise to the 25 T cell receptor beta chains below, sequenced in a study of blood T cells in healthy people across ages. A second roughly 6 to 11 cycle PCR used barcoded and J-beta primers. Via MiXCR, TCRdb re-called the 5' RACE reads, giving one row per CDR3 protein. The table lists 500,000 to 600,000 distinct CDR3 sequences, 27% of them singletons. The sequenced material came from blood. These TCRs come from a woman between 70 and 85 years old in good health.

This chain joins TRBV2 and TRBJ2-5, with D perhaps matching TRBD2 (5 bases). The germline CDR1 and CDR2 sequences are SNHLY and FYNNEI. The V end lost 10 bases, the J end lost 5 bases, and 20 bases lay between the germline ends. CDR3 length: 14 residues. The CDR3 DNA follows: TGTGCCAACGAGGCGGGTATTACCTGGGAGACCCAGTACTTC. It translates to CANEAGITWETQYF. Using reference TRBV2 and TRBJ2-5 for the parts outside the CDR3, the full variable domain is EPEVTQTPSHQVTQMGQEVILRCVPISNHLYFYWYRQILGQKVEFLVSFYNNEISEKSEIFDDQFSVERPDGSNFTLKIRSTKLEDSAMYFCANEAGITWETQYFGPGTRLLVL.

In this sample, this clonotype turned up a few times. The chain is built from TRBV20-1 and TRBJ1-1; D remains unclear. The CDR3 is made up of 13 amino acids. The germline gives CDR1 DFQATT, CDR2 SNEGSKA (reference sequence). V lost 4 bases and J lost 0, with 9 bases in between. The CDR3 nucleotides are TGCAGTGCTATGGAAAGGGTGAACACTGAAGCTTTCTTT. As protein: CSAMERVNTEAFF.

The rearrangement uses TRBV24-1 and TRBJ1-5; the match to TRBD1 covers 7 bases. The CDR3 contains 14 residues. The V and J ends lost 4 bases and 6 bases, in that order; junction bases with no gene match: 5. Germline V lookup: CDR1 KGHDR, CDR2 SFDVKD. The chain's CDR3 is CATSEGQGVQPQHF. CDR3 sequence (DNA): TGTGCCACCAGTGAGGGGCAGGGGGTTCAGCCCCAGCATTTT.

This clonotype has more than one count but fewer than ten. The V gene is TRBV20-1, the J gene TRBJ2-3, with a possible D match to TRBD1 (5 bases). V lost 5 bases and J 6 bases, leaving 9 bases between the germline ends. The CDR3 totals 11 residues. From germline, CDR1 is DFQATT and CDR2 SNEGSKA (reference sequence). The DNA of the CDR3 is TGCAGTGCTCCTTCAGGGGATACGCAGTATTTT. Its protein product is CSAPSGDTQYF.

The rearrangement links TRBV7-8 to TRBJ2-1; weak D call: TRBD2 (6 bases). Per germline, CDR1 SGHVS and CDR2 FQNEAQ. Trimming stripped 5 bases from V and 0 bases from J, with 23 bases between. CDR3 size: 19 residues. DNA of the CDR3: TGTGCCAGCAGCCACCTTATCCAACTAGCCAAAAGCTCCTACAATGAGCAGTTCTTC. The encoded protein is CASSHLIQLAKSSYNEQFF. The entire variable domain, with the rest obtained from reference TRBV7-8 and TRBJ2-1, is as follows: GAGVSQSPRYKVAKRGQDVALRCDPISGHVSLFWYQQALGQGPEFLTYFQNEAQLDKSGLPSDRFFAERPEGSVSTLKIQRTQQEDSAVYLCASSHLIQLAKSSYNEQFFGPGTRLTVL.

In this sample, this clonotype turned up a few times. The rearrangement joins TRBV4-1 to TRBJ2-1, with 13 positions matching TRBD2. Trimming cost V 3 bases and J 10 bases; bases outside gene matches: 6. Germline-derived CDR1 and CDR2 are MGHRA and YSYEKL. CDR3 length: 15 residues. The CDR3 sequence: CASSQAGTSGAEQFF. The CDR3 DNA sequence: TGCGCCAGCAGCCAGGCCGGGACTAGCGGGGCCGAGCAGTTCTTC.

The rearrangement links TRBV7-2 to TRBJ1-1; D unresolved. The CDR3 consists of 15 residues. V was cut by 5 bases and J by 0 bases, with 13 bases left in between. Germline V gene sequence: CDR1 SGHTA, CDR2 FQGNSA. In DNA, the CDR3 is TGTGCCAGCAGCCTATCTTCGGGAGTGAACACTGAAGCTTTCTTT. Encoded protein: CASSLSSGVNTEAFF.

V and J are TRBV4-1 and TRBJ2-3, with TRBD1 as a possible D gene (5 bases). The length of the CDR3 is 14 residues. Germline V gene lookup returns CDR1 MGHRA and CDR2 YSYEKL. V was pared by 3 bases and J by 1 base, with 8 bases between. In DNA, the CDR3 is TGCGCCAGCAGCCAGGGGCTGGGCACAGATACGCAGTATTTT. Its translation is CASSQGLGTDTQYF.

Many counts were recorded for this clonotype. The chain recombines TRBV12-3 or TRBV12-4 with TRBJ1-4, with TRBD1 matching 9 bases. The CDR3 extends over 14 amino acids. The V and J ends lost 6 bases and 5 bases, in that order; junction bases with no gene match: 4. The CDR3 DNA reads TGTGCCAGCAGCCTCGGGACAGGGAATGAAAAACTGTTTTTT. Protein product: CASSLGTGNEKLFF.

The chain carries TRBV12-3 or TRBV12-4 and TRBJ1-3, with D possibly TRBD1 on 5 matching bases. Trimming removed 1 base from V and 8 bases from J, with 15 bases in between. This CDR3 contains 15 residues. The chain's CDR3 is CASSLGSGALDTIYF. In DNA form, the CDR3 reads TGTGCCAGCAGTTTAGGATCCGGGGCTTTGGACACCATATATTTT.

The chain employs TRBV28 and TRBJ2-5, with a weak D call TRBD2 (5 bases). The ends were cut back, 6 bases at V and 5 bases at J, with 13 bases in the middle. The V gene's germline CDR1 is MDHEN and CDR2 SYDVKM. CDR3 size: 13 residues. CDR3 amino acids: CASREIARETQYF. CDR3 DNA sequence: TGTGCCAGCAGAGAGATAGCGCGGGAGACCCAGTACTTC.

This clonotype has a handful of counts. The chain is built from TRBV7-9 and TRBJ2-5; TRBD1 matches at 8 bases. The germline CDR1 and CDR2 sequences are SEHNR and FQNEAQ (reference sequence). The CDR3 is 17 amino acids. Trimming removed 5 bases from V and 2 bases from J; junction bases left unmatched: 13. DNA of the CDR3: TGTGCCAGCAGCCCCCAGAGGGGAGGACAGGGACAAGAGACCCAGTACTTC. This encodes CASSPQRGGQGQETQYF.

This clonotype was recorded a few times. V usage is TRBV29-1 and J usage is TRBJ1-2; D is ambiguous. Germline values: CDR1 SQVTM, CDR2 ANQGSEA. The CDR3 contains 10 residues. V lost 5 bases, J lost 7 bases, and 8 bases lay in between. CDR3 coding DNA: TGCAGCGTTTTTCCTCCTGGCTACACCTTC. As protein: CSVFPPGYTF.

This clonotype showed up just a few times. V usage is TRBV7-8 and J usage is TRBJ1-2, with 10 bases lining up with TRBD1. From germline, CDR1 is SGHVS and CDR2 FQNEAQ. The CDR3 sequence is 15 residues long. V trimming: 5 bases; J trimming: 2 bases; junction bases outside the gene matches: 5. CDR3 nucleotide sequence: TGTGCCAGCAGCGCCCGGGACAGGGGAAACTATGGCTACACCTTC. It codes for CASSARDRGNYGYTF.

This clonotype was counted a few times. The gene calls are TRBV2 and TRBJ2-5, with TRBD1 as a possible D gene (5 bases). Looked up from germline, CDR1 is SNHLY and CDR2 is FYNNEI. V lost 7 bases and J lost 0, with 9 bases in between. The CDR3 totals 13 residues. The CDR3 reads CASKDSHQETQYF. The CDR3 coding sequence is TGTGCCAGCAAAGACAGCCACCAAGAGACCCAGTACTTC.

V is TRBV20-1 and J is TRBJ1-1, with a tentative D call TRBD1 (6 bases). Deletions cut 3 bases from V and 1 base from J, with 18 bases between. The CDR3 is 16 residues long. Germline CDR1 reads DFQATT; CDR2 reads SNEGSKA (reference sequence). DNA of the CDR3: TGCAGTGCTAGGGGGGAGGGGCGGGGGCGGAACACTGAAGCTTTCTTT. Translated: CSARGEGRGRNTEAFF.

Of note for this clonotype: Sequence at one end of the junction differs from germline and may be a read error. The chain carries TRBV7-9 and TRBJ2-7; the match to TRBD1 covers 7 bases. Per the germline V gene, CDR1 is SEHNR and CDR2 is FQNEAQ (reference sequence). The CDR3 is 15 amino acids. The CDR3 DNA is TGTGCCAGCACCTTAGGGGGCCGGATGGGTATCCAGCAGTACTTC. The encoded protein is CASTLGGRMGIQQYF.

A few counts support this clonotype. The chain joins TRBV9 to TRBJ2-3; 8 bases agree with TRBD2. The V gene's germline CDR1 is SGDLS and CDR2 YYNGEE. Unmatched junction bases numbered 13, after V lost 0 bases and J lost 4 bases. The CDR3 spans 18 residues. For the CDR3, the DNA is TGTGCCAGCAGCGTAGGCAGCTTGGGACTAGGTGGTGCAGATACGCAGTATTTT. Translating it yields CASSVGSLGLGGADTQYF.

V and J are TRBV7-2 and TRBJ2-7; D is unclear. The germline V and J ends were trimmed by 5 bases and 9 bases, with 17 bases remaining between them. CDR1 is SGHTA, CDR2 FQGNSA, per germline. The CDR3 spans 13 residues. For the CDR3, the DNA is TGTGCCAGCAGCCCCGGGTCGGATCCTGGGCAGTACTTC. It encodes CASSPGSDPGQYF.

This clonotype is a singleton in its sample. Germline and junction disagree at one end, which may indicate a read error. The chain recombines TRBV5-1 with TRBJ2-1; TRBD2 aligns across 8 bases. The CDR3 sequence is 14 residues long. Germline V gives CDR1 SGHRS, CDR2 YFSETQ. CDR3 coding DNA: TGCGCCAGCAGTACGATAGCGGGGAAAGAGACCCAGTCCTTC. Amino acids: CASSTIAGKETQSF.

This chain links TRBV29-1 with TRBJ2-2; the match to TRBD1 covers 8 bases. The CDR3 is made up of 14 amino acids. The germline V gene has CDR1 SQVTM and CDR2 ANQGSEA. V shed 7 bases, J shed 7 bases, and the junction held 11 bases outside the gene matches. CDR3 protein: CSARDRWSSGELFF. CDR3 nucleotide sequence: TGCAGCGCGAGGGACAGGTGGTCGAGCGGGGAGCTGTTTTTT.

J is TRBJ2-3 and V is TRBV20-1, with TRBD2 matching over 7 bases. The CDR3 is made up of 15 amino acids. V lost 3 bases, J lost 2 bases, and 8 bases stayed unmatched. In germline, CDR1 is DFQATT, CDR2 SNEGSKA (reference sequence). The CDR3 DNA reads TGCAGTGCTAGTGGTGTAGCGGGCCTCACAGATACGCAGTATTTT. This encodes CSASGVAGLTDTQYF.

The rearrangement uses TRBV28 and TRBJ1-2, with 8 positions matching TRBD1. Trimming removed 6 bases from V and 4 bases from J; junction bases left unmatched: 7. The CDR3 has 14 amino acids. Germline values: CDR1 MDHEN, CDR2 SYDVKM. The CDR3 reads CASRRTGNSYGYTF. In DNA form, the CDR3 reads TGTGCCAGCAGGCGGACAGGGAACTCCTATGGCTACACCTTC.

The CDR3 protein is CASSPWDRAMNTEAFF. DNA for the CDR3: TGTGCCAGCAGCCCGTGGGACAGGGCGATGAACACTGAAGCTTTCTTT. V is TRBV7-2 and J is TRBJ1-1; 9 nucleotides line up with TRBD1. The length of the CDR3 is 16 residues. The J segment lost 0 bases and the V segment lost 5 bases, leaving 7 bases of the junction unmatched. Germline assignment: CDR1 SGHTA and CDR2 FQGNSA.

The chain uses TRBV2 and TRBJ2-7; no definite D call. The V and J ends lost 5 bases and 9 bases respectively, with 11 bases between them. CDR1 and CDR2 (germline): SNHLY, FYNNEI. The CDR3 is 11 amino acids. The CDR3 sequence is CASSFDKGQYF. CDR3 bases: TGTGCCAGCAGTTTTGACAAGGGGCAGTACTTC.